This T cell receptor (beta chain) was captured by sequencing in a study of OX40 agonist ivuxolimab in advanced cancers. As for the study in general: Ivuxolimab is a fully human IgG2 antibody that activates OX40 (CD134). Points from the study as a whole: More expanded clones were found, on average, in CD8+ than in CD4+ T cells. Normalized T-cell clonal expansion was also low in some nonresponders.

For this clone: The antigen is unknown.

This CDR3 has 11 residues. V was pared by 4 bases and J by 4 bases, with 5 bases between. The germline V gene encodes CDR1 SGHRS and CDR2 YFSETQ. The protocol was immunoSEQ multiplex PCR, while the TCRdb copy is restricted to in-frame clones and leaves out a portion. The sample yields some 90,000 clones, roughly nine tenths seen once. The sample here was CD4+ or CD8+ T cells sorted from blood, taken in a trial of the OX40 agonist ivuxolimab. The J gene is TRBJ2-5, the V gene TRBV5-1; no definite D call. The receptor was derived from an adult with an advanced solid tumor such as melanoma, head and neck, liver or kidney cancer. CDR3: CASSPRETQYF. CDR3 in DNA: TGCGCCAGCAGCCCGCGAGAGACCCAGTACTTC.